The 10 T cell receptor beta chains in this list originate from one sample, sequenced in a study of blood T cell repertoires in COVID-19. Here immunoSEQ multiplex PCR was the method, and the copy in TCRdb shows in-frame clones only, minus some. The sample shows 150,000 to 200,000 clones, 86% of them seen only once. The sequencing sample was made of peripheral blood. These TCRs come from a woman aged 55-70 years with COVID-19, enrolled during active disease.

The chain is built from TRBV6-6 and TRBJ1-5, with TRBD1 identical over 7 bases. Germline assignment: CDR1 MNHNY and CDR2 SVGAGI (reference sequence). The V and J ends lost 7 bases and 2 bases, in that order; junction bases with no gene match: 11. This CDR3 is built from 16 residues. The CDR3 DNA reads as TGTGCCAGCAATCCGACAGGGTGGGTTGGCAATCAGCCCCAGCATTTT. As protein: CASNPTGWVGNQPQHF.

This clone appeared a single time. V gene TRBV27 combines with J gene TRBJ2-1; possibly TRBD1 for D (5 bases). CDR1 and CDR2 (germline): MNHEY, SMNVEV (reference sequence). V was trimmed by 4 bases and J by 7 bases, leaving 14 bases between them. The CDR3 runs to 14 residues. The CDR3 sequence: CASSSQGRGNEQFF. The CDR3 region has the DNA TGTGCCAGCAGTTCCCAGGGCCGCGGTAATGAGCAGTTCTTC.

The chain couples TRBV3-1 (or the pseudogene TRBV3-2) to TRBJ2-1, with 10 bases aligning to TRBD2. The germline V gene encodes CDR1 LGHDT and CDR2 YNNKEL (reference sequence). The CDR3 sequence is 16 residues long. V lost 4 bases, J lost 2 bases, and 5 bases stayed unmatched. The CDR3 spells CASSRQREGAYNEQFF. For the CDR3, the DNA is TGTGCCAGCAGCCGCCAGCGGGAGGGCGCCTACAATGAGCAGTTCTTC.

The V call is TRBV19, the J call TRBJ2-1; 10 nucleotides align to TRBD2. The V segment lost 7 bases and the J segment 5 bases; nucleotides outside the gene matches: 8. This CDR3 spans 15 amino acids. Germline V gene lookup returns CDR1 LNHDA and CDR2 SQIVND (reference sequence). The CDR3 DNA is TGTGCCAGTATCGAAGCGGGAGGGCGTCACAATGAGCAGTTCTTC. This translates into CASIEAGGRHNEQFF.

The chain couples TRBV28 to TRBJ2-7; tentatively, D is TRBD1 (5 bases). V lost 4 bases to trimming and J lost 4 bases, with 17 bases between them. The germline V gene encodes CDR1 MDHEN and CDR2 SYDVKM. The CDR3 is 15 residues long. CDR3 region: CASSSSQGILYEQYF. The CDR3 DNA follows: TGTGCCAGCAGTTCGAGTCAGGGAATCTTATACGAGCAGTACTTC.

The sample holds a few counts of this clone. The CDR3 nucleotides read TGTGCCAGCAATCCCCAGGGCTACTATGGCTACACCTTC. It specifies CASNPQGYYGYTF. This rearrangement joins TRBV2 to TRBJ1-2; TRBD1 might be the D (5 bases). Per the germline V gene, CDR1 is SNHLY and CDR2 is FYNNEI. The germline V and J ends were trimmed by 7 bases and 3 bases, with 12 bases remaining between them. The CDR3 length is 13 residues. The whole variable domain, filled in from reference TRBV2 and TRBJ1-2, reads EPEVTQTPSHQVTQMGQEVILRCVPISNHLYFYWYRQILGQKVEFLVSFYNNEISEKSEIFDDQFSVERPDGSNFTLKIRSTKLEDSAMYFCASNPQGYYGYTFGSGTRLTVV.

The gene calls are TRBV4-2 and TRBJ2-7, with D hard to call. V gave up 2 bases and J gave up 5 bases, with 10 bases separating them. This CDR3 contains 13 residues. The germline V gene has CDR1 LGHNA and CDR2 YNFKEQ. As DNA, the CDR3 is TGTGCCAGCAGCCAACGGTACCTTGACGAGCAGTACTTC. As protein: CASSQRYLDEQYF.

The chain is built from TRBV11-3 and TRBJ2-1, with D perhaps matching TRBD1 (6 bases). Germline V gene data show CDR1 as SGHNT and CDR2 as YENEEA. This CDR3 has 15 residues. V lost 5 bases and J 3 bases, leaving 14 bases between the germline ends. The CDR3 loop reads CASSPTGTIYNEQFF. CDR3 coding DNA: TGTGCCAGCAGCCCCACCGGGACAATCTACAATGAGCAGTTCTTC.

The rearrangement uses TRBV18 and TRBJ1-2, with D possibly TRBD1 on 5 matching bases. Trimming took 5 bases from V and 7 from J, leaving 11 bases between them. The CDR3 sequence is 12 residues long. The V gene's germline CDR1 is KGHSH and CDR2 LQKENI. CDR3: CASSTRTTGYTF. In DNA, the CDR3 is TGTGCCAGCTCAACAAGGACAACTGGCTACACCTTC.

This chain joins TRBV4-1 and TRBJ1-2; no reliable D call. The CDR3 runs to 14 residues. From germline, CDR1 is MGHRA and CDR2 YSYEKL. With 0 bases removed from V and 4 bases from J, the gap between germline ends came to 9 bases. CDR3 in amino acids: CASSQDFAGYGYTF. CDR3 DNA: TGCGCCAGCAGCCAAGATTTTGCGGGCTATGGCTACACCTTC.